The next 25 T cell receptor beta chains were all read from a single sample in a study of T-cell reconstitution after alpha-beta-depleted transplantation in children. Using unique molecular identifiers, the investigators prepared the TCRbeta library. TCRdb processed the PCR reads anew with MiXCR; each CDR3 protein has one entry. The sample consists of approximately 590,000 distinct CDR3 sequences, roughly a tenth of them appearing once. Sequences were derived from PBMCs from the stem cell graft donor, sampled from the stem cell graft. The receptors derive from a human donor who donated a stem cell graft to a child with acute myeloid leukemia.

This clonotype showed up just a few times. J is TRBJ1-2 and V is TRBV2; D not certain. The V gene's germline CDR1 is SNHLY and CDR2 FYNNEI. Between the trimmed V and J ends, which lost 6 bases and 4 bases, there was a span of 6 bases. This CDR3 region has 11 residues. The CDR3 spells CASSPSYGYTF. DNA of the CDR3: TGTGCCAGCAGCCCTAGCTATGGCTACACCTTC.

This clonotype was picked up many times. The rearrangement links TRBV7-3 to TRBJ2-1; a possible D gene is TRBD2 (5 bases). Germline CDR1 is SGHTA and CDR2 is FQGTGA. Trimming shortened V by 4 bases and J by 9 bases, and 7 bases separated the two germline ends. The CDR3 spans 11 residues. Written as DNA, the CDR3 is TGTGCCAGCAGCTCCGGGGTTGAGCAGTTCTTC. It specifies CASSSGVEQFF.

The rearrangement links TRBV9 to TRBJ2-1, with a tentative D call TRBD2 (5 bases). Trimming stripped 0 bases from V and 5 bases from J, with 12 bases between. The CDR3 spans 15 residues. Germline V lookup: CDR1 SGDLS, CDR2 YYNGEE. Here the CDR3 DNA reads TGTGCCAGCAGCGTAGAACTAGGATGGGACAATGAGCAGTTCTTC. It is translated as CASSVELGWDNEQFF.

This clonotype appeared a few times. The V gene is TRBV3-1, the J gene TRBJ1-2; D gene unclear. The germline gives CDR1 LGHDT, CDR2 YNNKEL (reference sequence). This CDR3 has 14 residues. Trimming took 6 bases from V and 2 from J, leaving 13 bases between them. The CDR3 reads CASRRREGNYGYTF. In DNA form, the CDR3 reads TGTGCCAGCAGGCGCAGAGAGGGAAACTATGGCTACACCTTC.

This clonotype was counted a few times. The chain recombines TRBV11-1 with TRBJ2-3; 11 positions match TRBD2. The V segment lost 4 bases and the J segment 3 bases; nucleotides outside the gene matches: 12. Per germline, CDR1 SGHAT and CDR2 FQDESV (reference sequence). The CDR3 totals 18 residues. CDR3: CASSSWVSLAGATDTQYF. CDR3 DNA: TGTGCCAGCAGCTCGTGGGTCTCACTAGCGGGAGCTACAGATACGCAGTATTTT.

This clonotype was seen more than once but under ten times. The rearrangement links TRBV7-3 to TRBJ2-3; 7 positions match TRBD2. J was trimmed by 2 bases and V by 6 bases; bases with no gene match: 5. This CDR3 is 14 amino acids long. Germline CDR1 and CDR2: SGHTA and FQGTGA. The CDR3 DNA sequence: TGTGCCAGCAGTCTAGCGGTTAACACAGATACGCAGTATTTT. Translated: CASSLAVNTDTQYF.

In its sample, this clonotype was seen many times. The rearrangement uses TRBV29-1 and TRBJ1-2; D is perhaps TRBD1 (6 bases). Germline values: CDR1 SQVTM, CDR2 ANQGSEA. There are 15 residues in the CDR3. V was pared by 0 bases and J by 7 bases, with 18 bases between. In DNA, the CDR3 is TGCAGCGTTGAAGATCGAGGCAGGGGTCTGGCTGGCTACACCTTC. Protein: CSVEDRGRGLAGYTF.

The rearrangement joins TRBV24-1 to TRBJ2-2; the D call may be TRBD1 or TRBD2 (6 bases each). V gave up 5 bases and J gave up 4 bases, with 10 bases separating them. The CDR3 sequence is 14 residues long. The V gene's germline CDR1 is KGHDR and CDR2 SFDVKD. The DNA of the CDR3 is TGTGCCACCAGTGGAGGGGGGATCACCGGGGAGCTGTTTTTT. It is translated as CATSGGGITGELFF.

The chain uses TRBV27 and TRBJ2-1; possibly TRBD1 for D (7 bases). Trimming stripped 7 bases from V and 9 bases from J, with 16 bases between. The V gene's germline CDR1 is MNHEY and CDR2 SMNVEV (reference sequence). The CDR3 extends over 13 amino acids. The CDR3 loop is CASTQGGPGEQFF. Written as DNA, the CDR3 is TGTGCCAGCACCCAGGGGGGCCCGGGTGAGCAGTTCTTC.

The genes are TRBV7-9 and TRBJ2-2; D remains unclear. The CDR3 totals 13 residues. The V gene lost 7 bases and the J gene lost 4 bases, with 10 bases spanning the gap. Germline V gives CDR1 SEHNR, CDR2 FQNEAQ (reference sequence). For the CDR3, the DNA is TGTGCCAGCATCCAGCCGGTCACCGGGGAGCTGTTTTTT. It is translated as CASIQPVTGELFF.

This clonotype has a handful of counts. This chain connects TRBV20-1 to TRBJ2-1, with D perhaps matching TRBD1 (6 bases). The CDR3 contains 14 residues. The V end lost 0 bases, the J end lost 9 bases, and 15 bases lay between the germline ends. Germline assignment: CDR1 DFQATT and CDR2 SNEGSKA (reference sequence). The CDR3 nucleotides read TGCAGTGCTAGAGATCAGCGGACAGTTGGTGAGCAGTTCTTC. Translating gives CSARDQRTVGEQFF.

A few counts support this clonotype. The chain joins TRBV29-1 to TRBJ1-2, with D unresolved. The V gene lost 3 bases and the J gene lost 7 bases, with 9 bases spanning the gap. In germline, CDR1 is SQVTM, CDR2 ANQGSEA. The CDR3 totals 11 residues. The CDR3 sequence: CSVDMRSGYTF. The CDR3 region has the DNA TGCAGCGTTGATATGAGGAGTGGCTACACCTTC.

This clonotype was recorded at least ten times. CDR3 loop: CASSFGISSYNEQFF. CDR3 sequence (DNA): TGTGCCAGCAGTTTCGGTATTAGCTCCTACAATGAGCAGTTCTTC. V is TRBV27 and J is TRBJ2-1; D gene uncertain. Germline V gene sequence: CDR1 MNHEY, CDR2 SMNVEV (reference sequence). This CDR3 has 15 residues. V gave up 3 bases and J gave up 0 bases, with 9 bases separating them.

The CDR3 region has the DNA TGTGCCAGCAGTTACTCGACGGACTCAAGCTCCTACGAGCAGTACTTC. Its protein product is CASSYSTDSSSYEQYF. The rearrangement links TRBV6-5 to TRBJ2-7, with D perhaps TRBD2 (5 bases). CDR3 length: 16 residues. With 0 bases removed from V and 0 bases from J, the gap between germline ends came to 12 bases. Germline CDR1 is MNHEY and CDR2 is SVGAGI.

There are a few counts of this clonotype. The chain recombines TRBV4-1 with TRBJ2-3; D is unresolved. Looked up from germline, CDR1 is MGHRA and CDR2 is YSYEKL. This CDR3 has 14 residues. V lost 2 bases and J lost 2, with 8 bases in between. CDR3 sequence: CASSQPHTTDTQYF. The CDR3, as DNA: TGCGCCAGCAGCCAACCGCACACCACAGATACGCAGTATTTT.

A note on this clonotype: One end of the junction fails to match germline, which may point to a read error. The chain employs TRBV7-2 and TRBJ2-7; the D gene is possibly TRBD1 (6 bases). From germline, CDR1 is SGHTA and CDR2 FQGNSA. The CDR3 totals 16 residues. The CDR3 loop is CASTLGPGAGFYEQYF. For the CDR3, the DNA is TGTGCCAGCACCTTAGGGCCAGGGGCAGGATTTTACGAGCAGTACTTC.

This clonotype has only a few counts. V and J are TRBV18 and TRBJ2-2; a possible D gene is TRBD2 (5 bases). Germline loops: CDR1 KGHSH, CDR2 LQKENI. The CDR3 runs to 15 residues. Between the trimmed V and J ends, which lost 1 base and 2 bases, there was a span of 8 bases. CDR3 loop: CASSPRTQNTGELFF. The CDR3, as DNA: TGTGCCAGCTCACCACGGACTCAAAACACCGGGGAGCTGTTTTTT.

This chain joins TRBV5-1 and TRBJ2-1; no clear D. CDR1 is SGHRS and CDR2 is YFSETQ in the germline V gene. The CDR3 extends over 13 amino acids. Trimming took 4 bases from V and 3 from J, leaving 8 bases between them. The CDR3 DNA is TGCGCCAGCAGCCTAAGCTTCTACAATGAGCAGTTCTTC. The encoded protein is CASSLSFYNEQFF.

The rearrangement uses TRBV6-2 or TRBV6-3 and TRBJ2-3; TRBD2 matches at 11 bases. This CDR3 comprises 13 residues. Trimming took 7 bases from V and 9 from J; bases not matched to a gene: 6. The germline V gene has CDR1 MNHEY and CDR2 SVGEGT. CDR3 protein: CASTWGLAVTQYF. CDR3 nucleotide sequence: TGTGCCAGCACCTGGGGACTAGCGGTGACGCAGTATTTT.

The chain uses TRBV27 and TRBJ2-5; 11 bases agree with TRBD2. Germline CDR1 reads MNHEY; CDR2 reads SMNVEV (reference sequence). This CDR3 has 18 residues. V lost 1 base and J lost 1; bases outside the gene matches: 8. CDR3 in amino acids: CASSLFSTGLAAQETQYF. CDR3 nucleotides: TGTGCCAGCAGTTTATTCTCCACGGGACTAGCGGCCCAAGAGACCCAGTACTTC.

This clonotype was seen many times. The chain combines TRBV29-1 with TRBJ2-1; a possible D gene is TRBD1 (7 bases). The CDR3 sequence is 16 residues long. Germline lookup yields CDR1 SQVTM and CDR2 ANQGSEA. The V and J ends lost 3 bases and 2 bases respectively, with 17 bases between them. In DNA form, the CDR3 reads TGCAGCGTTGATGGTTTGGAGGGGGCCACCTACAATGAGCAGTTCTTC. It yields the protein CSVDGLEGATYNEQFF.

This clonotype showed up just a few times. The chain combines TRBV29-1 with TRBJ2-1, with D possibly matching TRBD2 (6 bases). Trimming removed 5 bases from V and 0 bases from J, with 11 bases in between. The length of the CDR3 is 14 residues. Germline V gene lookup returns CDR1 SQVTM and CDR2 ANQGSEA. CDR3 sequence: CSVRRDFSYNEQFF. CDR3 in DNA: TGCAGCGTTCGAAGGGACTTCTCCTACAATGAGCAGTTCTTC.

This clonotype was detected many times. The chain has TRBV15 and TRBJ2-1; the match to TRBD1 covers 7 bases. The CDR3 totals 17 residues. Trimming removed 0 bases from V and 0 bases from J; junction bases left unmatched: 5. The germline V gene encodes CDR1 LNHNV and CDR2 YYDKDF (reference sequence). The CDR3 nucleotides read TGTGCCACCAGCAGAGAAGGGGGCCTGAGCTCCTACAATGAGCAGTTCTTC. Its translation is CATSREGGLSSYNEQFF.

This clonotype was counted ten times or more. The chain joins TRBV7-2 to TRBJ2-1, with D hard to call. This CDR3 comprises 13 residues. V was trimmed by 5 bases and J by 1 base, leaving 6 bases between them. Germline lookup yields CDR1 SGHTA and CDR2 FQGNSA. The CDR3 loop reads CASSPVSYNEQFF. DNA for the CDR3: TGTGCCAGCAGCCCGGTATCCTACAATGAGCAGTTCTTC.

This clonotype was counted many times. V usage is TRBV4-2 and J usage is TRBJ2-2, with D possibly being TRBD1 or TRBD2 (5 bases each). The ends were cut back, 0 bases at V and 6 bases at J, with 14 bases in the middle. The CDR3 has 16 amino acids. Germline V lookup: CDR1 LGHNA, CDR2 YNFKEQ. The CDR3 DNA is TGTGCCAGCAGCCAAGATGGCAGGGAGTTAGCCGGGGAGCTGTTTTTT. Encoded protein: CASSQDGRELAGELFF.